The 11 T cell receptor beta chains below come from one sample, sequenced in a study of early T cells in non-severe SARS-CoV-2 infection. Via MiXCR, TCRdb re-called the 5' RACE reads, giving one row per CDR3 protein. The table includes more than 70,000 distinct CDR3 sequences, about 12% detected once. The material sequenced was whole blood. Receptors originate from an adult who was a healthcare worker with PCR-confirmed SARS-CoV-2 infection or an uninfected control (not recorded which).

The V and J genes are TRBV23-1 and TRBJ2-5; TRBD2 is a possible D gene (5 bases). TRBV23-1 is an open reading frame, and its role is uncertain. The germline V and J ends were trimmed by 1 base and 1 base, with 10 bases remaining between them. This CDR3 is built from 15 residues. CDR3 in DNA: TGCGCCAGCAGTCAATTTCTGGACTTCCAAGAGACCCAGTACTTC. Translation gives CASSQFLDFQETQYF.

This clonotype has at least ten counts. This chain connects TRBV10-2 to TRBJ1-1; D is possibly TRBD1 (5 bases). CDR3 size: 13 residues. CDR1 is WSHSY, CDR2 SAAADI, per germline. Trimming stripped 2 bases from V and 6 bases from J, with 10 bases between. The CDR3 DNA reads as TGCGCCAGCAGTGAGAGGGGTTGGGCTGAAGCTTTCTTT. As protein: CASSERGWAEAFF.

This chain uses TRBV2 with TRBJ2-1, with a weak D call TRBD1 (5 bases). V gave up 6 bases and J gave up 4 bases, with 13 bases separating them. CDR1 and CDR2 from the germline V gene are SNHLY and FYNNEI. The CDR3 has 14 residues. Written as DNA, the CDR3 is TGTGCCAGCAGGATCGGACACTTTTACAATGAGCAGTTCTTC. It translates to CASRIGHFYNEQFF. Together with reference TRBV2 and TRBJ2-1, the CDR3 gives the full variable domain: EPEVTQTPSHQVTQMGQEVILRCVPISNHLYFYWYRQILGQKVEFLVSFYNNEISEKSEIFDDQFSVERPDGSNFTLKIRSTKLEDSAMYFCASRIGHFYNEQFFGPGTRLTVL.

V and J are TRBV30 and TRBJ2-7, with D unclear. Per germline, CDR1 GTSNPN and CDR2 SVGIG (reference sequence). Trimming stripped 2 bases from V and 4 bases from J, with 9 bases between. The CDR3 loop spans 12 amino acids. This chain's CDR3 is CAWSSRRYEQYF. The DNA of the CDR3 is TGTGCCTGGAGTTCCCGGCGGTACGAGCAGTACTTC.

This clonotype was counted at least ten times. The rearrangement links TRBV24-1 to TRBJ2-1, with TRBD2 matching over 9 bases. V lost 7 bases, J lost 0 bases, and 3 bases stayed unmatched. Per the germline V gene, CDR1 is KGHDR and CDR2 is SFDVKD. This CDR3 is built from 15 residues. CDR3 in amino acids: CATSVAGDSYNEQFF. CDR3 DNA: TGTGCCACCAGCGTAGCGGGAGACTCCTACAATGAGCAGTTCTTC.

This clonotype was counted between two and nine times. The chain couples TRBV7-9 to TRBJ2-1; TRBD2 aligns across 10 bases. The CDR3 length is 15 residues. With 1 base clipped from V and 7 bases from J, the junction kept 4 bases outside the gene matches. The germline CDR1 and CDR2 sequences are SEHNR and FQNEAQ (reference sequence). CDR3 amino acids: CASSLVAGGKNEQFF. CDR3 nucleotide sequence: TGTGCCAGCAGCTTAGTAGCGGGAGGAAAGAATGAGCAGTTCTTC. Full variable domain (missing parts from reference TRBV7-9 and TRBJ2-1): DTGVSQNPRHKITKRGQNVTFRCDPISEHNRLYWYRQTLGQGPEFLTYFQNEAQLEKSRLLSDRFSAERPKGSFSTLEIQRTEQGDSAMYLCASSLVAGGKNEQFFGPGTRLTVL.

In nucleotides, the CDR3 is TGCAGTGCTAGAGGGGGACTAGCGGGACCCTACGAGCAGTACTTC. It yields the protein CSARGGLAGPYEQYF. This chain uses TRBV20-1 with TRBJ2-7; 13 bases are shared with TRBD2. The CDR3 has 15 residues. The V gene's germline CDR1 is DFQATT and CDR2 SNEGSKA (reference sequence). Trimming took 1 base from V and 2 from J; bases not matched to a gene: 2.

The CDR3: CSARRIYPDYGYTF. CDR3 bases: TGCAGTGCTAGAAGAATCTACCCGGACTATGGCTACACCTTC. This chain links TRBV20-1 with TRBJ1-2, with D hard to call. Germline V CDR1 and CDR2: DFQATT, SNEGSKA (reference sequence). Trimming took off 2 bases at V and 3 bases at J, with 13 bases between the two ends. The CDR3 has 14 residues.

Notes on this clonotype: The junction departs from germline at one end; a sequencing error may be responsible. V usage is TRBV7-7 and J usage is TRBJ2-5; TRBD1 might be the D (6 bases). Per the germline V gene, CDR1 is SSHAT and CDR2 is FNYEAQ (reference sequence). This CDR3 is 13 amino acids long. CDR3 nucleotide sequence: TGTGCTAGCAGCTTAGGGACACCACTAATCCAGTACTTC. Its translation is CASSLGTPLIQYF.

J is TRBJ1-1 and V is TRBV19, with D perhaps TRBD1 (5 bases). Germline values: CDR1 LNHDA, CDR2 SQIVND (reference sequence). The CDR3 runs 13 residues. The V end was cut by 3 bases, the J end by 5 bases, with 10 bases between. The DNA for the CDR3 is TGTGCCAGTAGTATGGGGGGAAGGACTGAAGCTTTCTTT. This sequence encodes CASSMGGRTEAFF.

Turning to this clonotype: A much larger clone differs by one base, so this may be a read error. The CDR3 nucleotides read TGTGCCAGCAGCCAGGACAGGGACTATGGCTACACCTTC. It specifies CASSQDRDYGYTF. The V call is TRBV4-2, the J call TRBJ1-2; 8 positions agree with TRBD1. J was trimmed by 3 bases and V by 3 bases; bases with no gene match: 0. The CDR3 is 13 amino acids. Germline V gives CDR1 LGHNA, CDR2 YNFKEQ.